This paragraph covers one T cell receptor beta chain sequence. This clone was observed a single time. Which antigen it targets is not known. No much larger clone exists at a distance of one base, and base qualities are not known. Collaborating institutions collected whole blood in K2EDTA tubes following their own protocols. For TCRbeta analysis, collaborators shipped samples as frozen whole blood, isolated PBMCs, or DNA extracted from either of those sample types. After removal of 0 bases from V and 6 bases from J, the junction retains 9 bases not matched to a gene. Sequences SGHRS (CDR1) and YFSETQ (CDR2) are obtained from the germline V gene. Including cysteine and phenylalanine, the CDR3 has 16 amino acids. The kept DNA is CDR3 alone, 48 bases in frame from the first base. The data were obtained in a study of blood T cell repertoires in COVID-19 (dated by TCRdb to 2020 to 2021). Regarding the research as a whole: Samples from collaborators originated in the United States, Italy and Spain and spanned both the acute and convalescent phases of COVID-19. The prospective study material was composed of cDNA or gDNA derived from T cells, B-cell-depleted T cells, or PBMCs. Subjects who had been exposed to COVID-19, were actively infected with it, or had recovered from it provided the deeply sampled blood TCRbeta repertoires that made up the dataset. A freely available public database, intended as a resource for researchers studying the immune response to SARS-CoV-2, is where the repertoires were released. The samples were drawn from the first 160 participants of the ongoing ImmuneRACE study and from 950 to 1,500 subjects provided by 6 global collaborators. A de-identified subject ID, COVID-19 status, age in years and sex were almost always included in the sample metadata. Where available, HLA class I and class II types were taken from metadata supplied by the sample provider and were not determined by assay-based typing. Summary of the overall study and its limitations: The amount of clinical and demographic metadata varied by source and participant and was provided uncurated.

TCRbeta CDR3 regions were amplified from genomic DNA by means of the immunoSEQ Assay, a bias-controlled multiplex PCR. As for how the authors treated the data: The number of nucleated cells in each sample was estimated by amplification of reference gene primers within the assay. Sequence reads were collapsed and filtered to measure the absolute abundance of every unique TCRbeta CDR3 rearrangement. For each sample, productive Simpson clonality was calculated as the square root of Simpson's diversity index over productive rearrangements. In TCRdb, the immuneACCESS table is reduced to in-frame sequences with V and J assigned. These tables do not hold every clone; where another copy was compared, an unresolved V gene accounts for under half, and the others remain unexplained. V and J calls and clone size are copied from that table; D and trimming were computed from the DNA. The sample data list tens of thousands of clones, and about nine tenths of these were observed just once. The ten biggest clones cover about 6.6% of the sample.

Sequencing was performed on peripheral blood. The chain was built from TRBV5-1 and TRBJ1-1; TRBD1 fits 9 bases in the junction. The sequence derives from a man in his forties or fifties with active COVID-19. The bases are TGCGCCAGCAGCTTGGAAGGGACAGGGAATAGGGCTGAAGCTTTCTTT. Its translation is CASSLEGTGNRAEAFF.